This T cell receptor (beta chain) was observed in a study of breast tumors, draining lymph nodes, adjacent tissues (dated by TCRdb to about 2016). Regarding the research as a whole: TCR beta repertoires were compared across tumor, adjacent nontumor tissue and axillary lymph nodes obtained from breast cancer patients. In human breast cancer, the study set out to evaluate how tumor, surrounding tissue and draining lymph node repertoires relate to one another and whether T cells may move between these sites. The study at large found these results: Tumor and nontumor tissue repertoires were significantly more similar in luminal-like than in basal-like breast cancer. The study presented the conclusion that tumor T cells originate in lymph nodes as consistent with a hypothesis, not as something directly demonstrated. The data were considered consistent with most tumor T cells being derived from the lymph node and subsequently expanding within tumor tissue. Tumors showed preferential V and J gene usage, and their T-cell repertoire diversity fell below that of lymph nodes yet above that of nontumor tissue.

This clonotype was seen ten or more times. Its antigen target is currently unknown. There are no base qualities to consult, and no much larger clone falls within one base. Instrument on record: Illumina HiSeq 2000. TCR beta chain libraries were generated through multiplex PCR amplification. High-throughput sequencing was used to analyze the amplified TCR beta chain products. Using fastp trimming at Q25 and MiXCR clonotype assembly, TCRdb reanalyzed the public sequencing data and kept in-frame beta chains. Every entry covers one CDR3 protein and lists the most common genes and DNA from its rows. The sample profile shows approximately 100,000 distinct CDR3 sequences; 21% of them were found once. Jointly, the top ten make up roughly 1.2% of the sample. At the junction V is shortened by 3 bases and J by 4 bases, with 17 bases in between. The CDR3 contains 16 residues, cysteine and phenylalanine counted. The DNA shown is the 48-base CDR3, in frame from base 1.

Lymph node samples came from the axillary draining lymph nodes of breast cancer patients. This clonotype was sampled from a female donor with breast cancer. Some clones in this sample may be carry-over from other donors' samples. The source material was axillary lymph node tissue. This receptor chain uses TRBV12-3 or TRBV12-4 and TRBJ2-3; a tentative D match to TRBD2 spans 5 bases. At the DNA level, the sequence is TGTGCCAGCAGTTTCGGGGTTGGGGTCGCGGCAGATACGCAGTATTTT. Protein translation: CASSFGVGVAADTQYF.